Listed here are 13 T cell receptor beta chains from one sample, sequenced in a study of blood T cell repertoires in COVID-19. Clones were sequenced by immunoSEQ multiplex PCR, and TCRdb holds only the in-frame ones, with some missing. Counted here are 200,000 to 250,000 clones, about 90% occurring once; the ten biggest clones make up 2.7%. The sample comprised peripheral blood. The source of these receptors is a young man with COVID-19, enrolled during active disease.

In its sample, this clone was seen a few times. V usage is TRBV20-1 and J usage is TRBJ1-5; 8 bases match TRBD1. CDR1 is DFQATT and CDR2 is SNEGSKA in the germline V gene (reference sequence). Losses at the gene ends were 3 bases for V and 4 bases for J; bases not matched to a gene: 5. This CDR3 contains 14 residues. DNA of the CDR3: TGCAGTGCTAGTGAAAGGACAGGGAATCAGCCCCAGCATTTT. It is translated as CSASERTGNQPQHF.

This sequence joins TRBV6-4 and TRBJ2-3; tentative D call: TRBD2 (6 bases). The CDR3 consists of 15 residues. The V gene's germline CDR1 is MRHNA and CDR2 SNTAGT. The V gene lost 1 base and the J gene lost 5 bases, with 13 bases spanning the gap. The CDR3 here is CASSDYHDGGDTQYF. CDR3 in DNA: TGTGCCAGCAGTGACTACCACGACGGGGGAGATACGCAGTATTTT.

The chain links TRBV5-8 to TRBJ2-7; D unresolved. The germline V gene has CDR1 SGHTS and CDR2 YDEGEE. This CDR3 has 13 amino acids. V was pared by 0 bases and J by 2 bases, with 6 bases between. CDR3 sequence (DNA): TGTGCCAGCAGCTTGGCCCCGGCCTACGAGCAGTACTTC. Protein sequence: CASSLAPAYEQYF.

V usage is TRBV27 and J usage is TRBJ2-7; 11 bases are shared with TRBD2. This CDR3 is 13 amino acids long. With 6 bases clipped from V and 7 bases from J, the junction kept 5 bases outside the gene matches. Germline lookup yields CDR1 MNHEY and CDR2 SMNVEV (reference sequence). The CDR3 sequence is CASRLAGVGEQYF. The CDR3 DNA is TGTGCCAGCAGACTAGCGGGAGTGGGGGAGCAGTACTTC.

The V and J genes are TRBV7-3 and TRBJ2-1, with 10 positions matching TRBD2. There are 15 residues in the CDR3. Trimming cost V 0 bases and J 8 bases; bases outside gene matches: 4. Germline lookup yields CDR1 SGHTA and CDR2 FQGTGA. CDR3 loop: CASSLTAGGPYEQFF. Here the CDR3 DNA reads TGTGCCAGCAGCTTAACAGCGGGAGGGCCTTATGAGCAGTTCTTC.

This clone was seen once. V and J are TRBV18 and TRBJ2-7; D may be TRBD1 (5 bases). V was pared by 1 base and J by 2 bases, with 15 bases between. The CDR3 extends over 16 amino acids. CDR1 is KGHSH, CDR2 LQKENI, per germline. CDR3 loop: CASSPQNNRLPYEQYF. CDR3 in DNA: TGTGCCAGCTCACCACAAAACAACAGGCTTCCCTACGAGCAGTACTTC.

CDR3 nucleotide sequence: TGCAGTGCTAGCCCCAGGGGAAAACTGTTTTTT. It specifies CSASPRGKLFF. The chain links TRBV20-1 to TRBJ1-4; tentative D call: TRBD1 (6 bases). Germline V gene data show CDR1 as DFQATT and CDR2 as SNEGSKA (reference sequence). The CDR3 has 11 amino acids. V lost 3 bases to trimming and J lost 10 bases, with 9 bases between them.

The chain is built from TRBV25-1 and TRBJ1-2, with 7 bases that match TRBD1. Germline values: CDR1 MGHDK, CDR2 SYGVNS. Trimming took 5 bases from V and 5 from J; bases not matched to a gene: 5. The CDR3 spans 13 residues. Written as DNA, the CDR3 is TGTGCCAGCAGTTCCACAGGGGTGTATGGCTACACCTTC. It specifies CASSSTGVYGYTF.

This clone was picked up a small number of times. The chain joins TRBV5-8 to TRBJ1-1; D is ambiguous. This CDR3 region has 13 residues. Germline assignment: CDR1 SGHTS and CDR2 YDEGEE. Trimming stripped 5 bases from V and 4 bases from J, with 12 bases between. The CDR3 DNA is TGTGCCAGCAGACGGTTCGGGAGCACTGAAGCTTTCTTT. It is translated as CASRRFGSTEAFF.

The chain uses TRBV24-1 and TRBJ2-7; 8 nucleotides match TRBD1. This CDR3 spans 14 amino acids. V lost 7 bases, J lost 3 bases, and 7 bases stayed unmatched. In germline, CDR1 is KGHDR, CDR2 SFDVKD. The DNA for the CDR3 is TGTGCCACCAGCAATGCGGACAGGGACTACGAGCAGTACTTC. Residues: CATSNADRDYEQYF.

The chain links TRBV19 to TRBJ2-5, with D tentatively TRBD1 (6 bases). The CDR3 contains 15 residues. CDR1 is LNHDA and CDR2 is SQIVND in the germline V gene (reference sequence). Trimming shortened V by 2 bases and J by 1 base, and 11 bases separated the two germline ends. As DNA, the CDR3 is TGTGCCAGTAGTATAATAACAGGGACCCAAGAGACCCAGTACTTC. This gives the protein CASSIITGTQETQYF.

This clone was counted only a few times. This sequence joins TRBV2 and TRBJ2-7; a possible D gene is TRBD2 (7 bases). Trimming removed 4 bases from V and 5 bases from J, with 15 bases in between. This CDR3 region has 14 residues. Germline lookup yields CDR1 SNHLY and CDR2 FYNNEI. The CDR3, as DNA: TGTGCCAGCAGTGGAGGTCAGGGGAGGGACGAGCAGTACTTC. Translation gives CASSGGQGRDEQYF.

The rearrangement joins TRBV29-1 to TRBJ1-2; 8 bases match TRBD1. V lost 1 base and J lost 7; bases outside the gene matches: 17. Germline-derived CDR1 and CDR2 are SQVTM and ANQGSEA. The CDR3 runs to 17 residues. CDR3 sequence (DNA): TGCAGCGTTGAAGCTGTGTTGGGCCAGGGGGCTGCCAGTGGCTACACCTTC. Translation gives CSVEAVLGQGAASGYTF.